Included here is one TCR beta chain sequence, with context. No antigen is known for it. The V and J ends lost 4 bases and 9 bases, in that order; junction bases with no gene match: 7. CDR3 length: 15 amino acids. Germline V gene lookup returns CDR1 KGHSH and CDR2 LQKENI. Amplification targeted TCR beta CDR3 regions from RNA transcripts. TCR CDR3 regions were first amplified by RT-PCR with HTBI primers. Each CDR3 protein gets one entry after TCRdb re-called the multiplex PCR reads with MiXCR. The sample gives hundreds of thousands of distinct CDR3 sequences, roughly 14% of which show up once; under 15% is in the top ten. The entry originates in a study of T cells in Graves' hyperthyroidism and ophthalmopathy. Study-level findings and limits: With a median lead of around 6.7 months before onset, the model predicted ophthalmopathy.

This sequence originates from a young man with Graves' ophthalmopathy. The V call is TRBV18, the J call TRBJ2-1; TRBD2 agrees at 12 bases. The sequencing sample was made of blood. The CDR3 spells CASSRSSGGAIEQFF. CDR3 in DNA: TGTGCCAGCTCACGCTCTAGCGGGGGGGCCATTGAGCAGTTCTTC. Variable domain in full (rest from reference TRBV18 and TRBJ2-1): NAGVMQNPRHLVRRRGQEARLRCSPMKGHSHVYWYRQLPEEGLKFMVYLQKENIIDESGMPKERFSAEFPKEGPSILRIQQVVRGDSAAYFCASSRSSGGAIEQFFGPGTRLTVL.